One and the same sample provided the 29 T cell receptor beta chains below, sequenced in a study of breast tumors, draining lymph nodes, adjacent tissues. TCRdb processed the multiplex PCR reads anew with MiXCR; each CDR3 protein has one entry. Of approximately 200,000 distinct CDR3 sequences listed, around 33% are singletons. Samples came from axillary lymph nodes draining the breast cancer. The sample comprised axillary lymph node tissue. Every receptor here comes from a female donor with breast cancer. Some clones in this sample may be carry-over from other donors' samples.

This rearrangement joins TRBV7-9 to TRBJ1-5; TRBD1 matches 7 bases. V dropped 9 bases and J dropped 0; count of bases not matched to a gene: 5. Germline assignment: CDR1 SEHNR and CDR2 FQNEAQ (reference sequence). The CDR3 sequence is 14 residues long. The CDR3 region has the DNA TGTGCCAGACAGGGGTCCTATAGCAATCAGCCCCAGCATTTT. It is translated as CARQGSYSNQPQHF.

The J gene is TRBJ1-1, the V gene TRBV6-5; D is uncertain. Trimming shortened V by 2 bases and J by 5 bases, and 12 bases separated the two germline ends. Germline V CDR1 and CDR2: MNHEY, SVGAGI. The CDR3 loop spans 14 amino acids. The CDR3: CASSYAEFSTEAFF. DNA for the CDR3: TGTGCCAGCAGTTACGCGGAGTTCTCGACTGAAGCTTTCTTT.

To note about this clonotype: Likely a read error: the CDR3 ends without its conserved phenylalanine or tryptophan. The limits of the CDR3 on the DNA are not certain, so only TCRdb's listed CDR3 is given. This rearrangement joins TRBV12-3 or TRBV12-4 to TRBJ2-6; the table's D call, TRBD2, has no DNA check behind it. The CDR3 numbers 9 amino acids, ends counted. CDR3 region: CASSPKLLA.

The chain carries TRBV7-9 and TRBJ1-1, with D possibly TRBD1 on 5 matching bases. Per the germline V gene, CDR1 is SEHNR and CDR2 is FQNEAQ (reference sequence). CDR3 size: 13 residues. V was clipped by 11 bases and J by 3 bases, with 16 bases between them. The CDR3 here is CAGSPAGHTEAFF. CDR3 coding DNA: TGTGCCGGGTCCCCGGCAGGGCACACTGAAGCTTTCTTT.

This clonotype came up many times. The V gene is TRBV7-9, the J gene TRBJ1-4, with 9 positions matching TRBD1. With 0 bases clipped from V and 5 bases from J, the junction kept 7 bases outside the gene matches. From germline, CDR1 is SEHNR and CDR2 FQNEAQ (reference sequence). CDR3 length: 17 amino acids. The CDR3 nucleotides read TGTGCCAGCAGCTTAGCCAGAAGGGACAGGGAGAATGAAAAACTGTTTTTT. This sequence encodes CASSLARRDRENEKLFF.

This clonotype was seen repeatedly, ten times or more. The chain carries TRBV7-3 and TRBJ2-1, with 10 bases fitting TRBD2. The ends lost 4 bases at V and 9 bases at J; junction bases unmatched: 12. The germline V gene encodes CDR1 SGHTA and CDR2 FQGTGA. This CDR3 is built from 16 residues. The CDR3 reads CASSSRTSGQRGEQFF. The CDR3 DNA follows: TGTGCCAGCAGCTCCCGGACTAGCGGTCAACGCGGTGAGCAGTTCTTC.

The chain is built from TRBV28 and TRBJ2-3; TRBD2 matches 10 bases. The CDR3 covers 15 residues. V was pared by 2 bases and J by 7 bases, with 6 bases of the junction left unmatched. The V gene's germline CDR1 is MDHEN and CDR2 SYDVKM. The CDR3 bases are TGTGCCAGCAGTTTAAGGCCTAGCGGGAGTTATACGCAGTATTTT. Translation gives CASSLRPSGSYTQYF.

The sample holds many counts of this clonotype. The CDR3, as DNA: TGCGCCAGCAGCAGATCAAGGGAAGGTCAAGGCTACACCTTC. Protein: CASSRSREGQGYTF. J is TRBJ1-2 and V is TRBV5-1; D uncertain. The CDR3 runs to 14 residues. Trimming took 4 bases from V and 8 from J, leaving 18 bases between them. Per germline, CDR1 SGHRS and CDR2 YFSETQ.

This clonotype was found many times. This chain connects TRBV5-1 to TRBJ2-7; no clear D. V was pared by 4 bases and J by 0 bases, with 14 bases between. The CDR3 is 15 residues long. In germline, CDR1 is SGHRS, CDR2 YFSETQ. CDR3 bases: TGCGCCAGCAGCCCAGAAGGCATACGCTCCTACGAGCAGTACTTC. Translation gives CASSPEGIRSYEQYF.

With respect to this clonotype: A much larger clone lies one base from this, so it may be a read error. This chain links TRBV6-6 with TRBJ2-7; 8 bases align to TRBD2. Germline assignment: CDR1 MNHNY and CDR2 SVGAGI (reference sequence). The V segment lost 7 bases and the J segment 2 bases; nucleotides outside the gene matches: 4. The CDR3 spans 13 residues. CDR3 sequence reads: CASKTSDTYEQYF. The CDR3 coding sequence is TGTGCCAGCAAGACTAGCGACACCTACGAGCAGTACTTC.

Turning to this clonotype: This clone may be a read error of a much larger clone one base away. Given the absence of the conserved phenylalanine or tryptophan at the CDR3 end, a read error is likely. The chain couples TRBV19 to TRBJ2-5, with 10 bases fitting TRBD2. Germline V gene lookup returns CDR1 LNHDA and CDR2 SQIVND (reference sequence). This CDR3 is built from 16 residues. Germline trimming cut 4 bases from V and 3 bases from J; bases unmatched to any gene: 8. CDR3 sequence (DNA): TGTGCCAGTAGTACCGGACTAGCGGCCAACGAAGAGACCCAGTACTCC. It codes for CASSTGLAANEETQYS.

Many counts were recorded for this clonotype. The V and J genes are TRBV7-3 and TRBJ2-1, with a tentative D call TRBD1 (6 bases). Germline CDR1 and CDR2: SGHTA and FQGTGA. The germline V and J ends were trimmed by 5 bases and 3 bases, with 8 bases remaining between them. This CDR3 region has 13 residues. The chain's CDR3 is CASSMDSYNEQFF. The CDR3 DNA reads TGTGCCAGCAGCATGGACAGCTACAATGAGCAGTTCTTC.

CDR3 region: CASSHLGGNTEAFF. DNA of the CDR3: TGTGCCAGCAGCCACCTTGGGGGGAACACTGAAGCTTTCTTT. The chain carries TRBV6-6 and TRBJ1-1; perhaps TRBD1 as D (5 bases). There are 14 residues in the CDR3. V was cut by 6 bases and J by 1 base, with 12 bases left in between. The germline gives CDR1 MNHNY, CDR2 SVGAGI (reference sequence).

Remarks on this clonotype: Being one base from a much bigger clone, this may be a read error. The chain recombines TRBV6-5 with TRBJ2-7; 13 nucleotides agree with TRBD2. Germline V gives CDR1 MNHEY, CDR2 SVGAGI. The CDR3 covers 15 residues. The trim removed 5 bases at V and 4 bases at J, leaving 5 bases unmatched. CDR3 bases: TGTGCCAGCAGTCGAGGACTAGCGGGAGTGTACGAGCAGTACTTC. Protein sequence: CASSRGLAGVYEQYF.

This clonotype was seen more than once but under ten times. The chain links TRBV3-1 to TRBJ2-2; TRBD1 agrees at 9 bases. V shed 4 bases, J shed 6 bases, and the junction held 6 bases outside the gene matches. The CDR3 consists of 15 residues. Germline CDR1 reads LGHDT; CDR2 reads YNNKEL (reference sequence). CDR3 in amino acids: CASSPPGQGAGELFF. CDR3 nucleotide sequence: TGTGCCAGCAGCCCCCCGGGACAGGGCGCCGGGGAGCTGTTTTTT.

In its sample, this clonotype was seen a few times. This chain connects TRBV7-9 to TRBJ2-5, with 8 positions matching TRBD2. CDR3 size: 14 residues. J was trimmed by 5 bases and V by 5 bases; bases with no gene match: 7. Germline V gives CDR1 SEHNR, CDR2 FQNEAQ (reference sequence). CDR3 sequence (DNA): TGTGCCAGCAGCCCGGGGGGGAACGCGGAGACCCAGTACTTC. The encoded protein is CASSPGGNAETQYF.

This clonotype was counted many times. The chain links TRBV20-1 to TRBJ2-7; tentative D call: TRBD1 (6 bases). The V and J ends lost 3 bases and 6 bases respectively, with 12 bases between them. Germline V lookup: CDR1 DFQATT, CDR2 SNEGSKA (reference sequence). This CDR3 comprises 12 residues. DNA of the CDR3: TGCAGTGCTAGGGGGGCTACGCCCGAGCAGTACTTC. Protein product: CSARGATPEQYF.

This clonotype came up many times. The gene calls are TRBV7-3 and TRBJ1-2; D ambiguous. The CDR3 runs 14 residues. The germline V gene has CDR1 SGHTA and CDR2 FQGTGA. Trimming shortened V by 7 bases and J by 3 bases, and 15 bases separated the two germline ends. The CDR3, as DNA: TGTGCCAGCATCGCGAGCCGAGGTTACTATGGCTACACCTTC. Amino acids: CASIASRGYYGYTF.

There are many counts of this clonotype. The V gene is TRBV29-1, the J gene TRBJ2-3; D may be TRBD2 (6 bases). Germline V CDR1 and CDR2: SQVTM, ANQGSEA. V lost 6 bases and J lost 0, with 16 bases in between. The CDR3 contains 15 residues. Here the CDR3 reads CSVRTWRGSTDTQYF. The CDR3 nucleotides are TGCAGCGTCCGTACGTGGCGGGGAAGCACAGATACGCAGTATTTT.

This chain joins TRBV4-3 and TRBJ2-5; TRBD2 aligns across 11 bases. Germline CDR1 is LGHNA and CDR2 is YSLEER. The CDR3 runs 17 residues. Trimming at V came to 4 bases and at J to 2 bases, leaving 9 bases not matched to a gene. CDR3 sequence reads: CASSLAGGRRGQETQYF. The CDR3, as DNA: TGCGCCAGCAGCCTAGCGGGAGGGCGGAGAGGACAAGAGACCCAGTACTTC.

About this clonotype itself: Compared with germline, one end of the junction differs, possibly owing to a read error. This chain joins TRBV24-1 and TRBJ2-3; D tentatively fits TRBD1 or TRBD2 (5 bases each). The germline CDR1 and CDR2 sequences are KGHDR and SFDVKD. The CDR3 extends over 12 amino acids. CDR3 sequence: CATRGATGTQYF. CDR3 in DNA: TGTGCCACCAGGGGAGCAACAGGTACGCAGTATTTT.

As regards this clonotype: The junction shows a germline mismatch at one end, possibly a read error. V gene TRBV9 combines with J gene TRBJ2-1; D perhaps matches TRBD2 (5 bases). This CDR3 is 15 amino acids long. Per the germline V gene, CDR1 is SGDLS and CDR2 is YYNGEE. This CDR3 reads CASSVEGLASNEPFF. The CDR3 DNA follows: TGTGCCAGCAGCGTAGAAGGCCTAGCTTCCAATGAGCCGTTCTTC.

As regards this clonotype: A much larger clonotype is one base distant, so this may be a read error. J is TRBJ2-1 and V is TRBV19, with D unclear. CDR1 is LNHDA, CDR2 SQIVND, per germline (reference sequence). The length of the CDR3 is 16 residues. The CDR3 DNA is TGTGCCAGTAGTAGGCACGGAAGGAGCTCCTACAATAAGCAGTTCTTC. Translation: CASSRHGRSSYNKQFF.

The table lists this clonotype with many counts. This chain connects TRBV6-1 to TRBJ1-2; no firm D call. Germline values: CDR1 MNHNS, CDR2 SASEGT. V lost 2 bases, J lost 0 bases, and 10 bases lay in between. The CDR3 sequence is 15 residues long. The CDR3 DNA is TGTGCCAGCAGTGAAACCCTTTCTACTAACTATGGCTACACCTTC. Translated, it gives CASSETLSTNYGYTF.

This clonotype appeared many times. The gene calls are TRBV2 and TRBJ2-7; the D is unclear. V was clipped by 8 bases and J by 4 bases, with 12 bases between them. CDR3 length: 12 amino acids. In germline, CDR1 is SNHLY, CDR2 FYNNEI. CDR3 DNA sequence: TGTGCCAGCGGAATAAAGATATACGAGCAGTACTTC. Translating it yields CASGIKIYEQYF. Full variable domain (remainder filled in from reference TRBV2 and TRBJ2-7): EPEVTQTPSHQVTQMGQEVILRCVPISNHLYFYWYRQILGQKVEFLVSFYNNEISEKSEIFDDQFSVERPDGSNFTLKIRSTKLEDSAMYFCASGIKIYEQYFGPGTRLTVT.

This clonotype was observed a few times. V is TRBV18 and J is TRBJ2-1, with 12 bases identical to TRBD2. Unmatched junction bases numbered 14, after V lost 5 bases and J lost 6 bases. The V gene's germline CDR1 is KGHSH and CDR2 LQKENI. The CDR3 spans 18 residues. The CDR3: CASSSWTSGTPGGNEQFF. The CDR3 DNA sequence: TGTGCCAGCTCATCTTGGACTAGCGGGACCCCGGGGGGCAATGAGCAGTTCTTC. The complete variable domain, with remaining parts taken from reference TRBV18 and TRBJ2-1, reads NAGVMQNPRHLVRRRGQEARLRCSPMKGHSHVYWYRQLPEEGLKFMVYLQKENIIDESGMPKERFSAEFPKEGPSILRIQQVVRGDSAAYFCASSSWTSGTPGGNEQFFGPGTRLTVL.

With regard to this clonotype: It may be a read error: a sequence one base away is much more abundant. The chain employs TRBV5-5 and TRBJ2-7; D remains unclear. Germline V gene data show CDR1 as SGHKS and CDR2 as YYEKEE (reference sequence). The CDR3 has 13 amino acids. V was trimmed by 5 bases and J by 8 bases, leaving 17 bases between them. The DNA of the CDR3 is TGTGCCAGCAGAATGAAAGGGATACTCAAGCAGTACTTC. It yields the protein CASRMKGILKQYF.

The chain employs TRBV7-2 and TRBJ2-3; either TRBD1 or TRBD2 may supply D (6 bases each). The length of the CDR3 is 10 residues. In germline, CDR1 is SGHTA, CDR2 FQGNSA. Trimming took off 5 bases at V and 13 bases at J, with 10 bases between the two ends. Here the CDR3 DNA reads TGTGCCAGCAGCCAAAGGGGGGAGTATTTT. This gives the protein CASSQRGEYF. The variable domain in full, with the rest retrieved from reference TRBV7-2 and TRBJ2-3, is GAGVSQSPSNKVTEKGKDVELRCDPISGHTALYWYRQSLGQGLEFLIYFQGNSAPDKSGLPSDRFSAERTGGSVSTLTIQRTQQEDSAVYLCASSQRGEYFGPGTRLTVL.

This clonotype was recorded many times. This chain links TRBV7-2 with TRBJ2-1, with 8 bases aligning to TRBD2. Germline V gene data show CDR1 as SGHTA and CDR2 as FQGNSA. CDR3 length: 16 amino acids. V lost 4 bases, J lost 3 bases, and 8 bases stayed unmatched. CDR3 nucleotide sequence: TGTGCCAGCAGCTGGAGCGGGGGTACCCGCTACAATGAGCAGTTCTTC. Its translation is CASSWSGGTRYNEQFF.